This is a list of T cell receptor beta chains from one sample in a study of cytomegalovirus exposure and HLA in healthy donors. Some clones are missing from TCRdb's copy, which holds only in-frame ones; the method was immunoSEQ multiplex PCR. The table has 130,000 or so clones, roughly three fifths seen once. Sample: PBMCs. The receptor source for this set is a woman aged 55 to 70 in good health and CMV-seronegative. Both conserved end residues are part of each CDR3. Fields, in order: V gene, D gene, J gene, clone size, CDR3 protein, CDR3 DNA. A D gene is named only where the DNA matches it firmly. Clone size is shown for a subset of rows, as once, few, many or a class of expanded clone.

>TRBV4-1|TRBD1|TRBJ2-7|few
CASSQAPVGTGPYEQYF
TGCGCCAGCAGCCAAGCGCCGGTGGGGACAGGGCCCTACGAGCAGTACTTC
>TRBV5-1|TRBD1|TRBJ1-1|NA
CASSPGQMNTEAFF
TGCGCCAGCAGCCCGGGACAGATGAACACTGAAGCTTTCTTT
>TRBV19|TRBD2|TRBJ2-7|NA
CASSFDAGEYEQYF
TGTGCCAGTAGTTTTGATGCGGGAGAGTACGAGCAGTACTTC
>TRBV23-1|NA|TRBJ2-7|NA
CASSQSNGRQYF
TGCGCCAGCAGTCAATCGAACGGGAGGCAGTACTTC
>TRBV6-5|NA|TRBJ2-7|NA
CASSYSQGHYEQYF
TGTGCCAGCAGTTACTCCCAGGGGCACTACGAGCAGTACTTC
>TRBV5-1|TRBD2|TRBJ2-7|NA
CASSPGLAGESSYEQYF
TGCGCCAGCAGTCCGGGACTAGCGGGGGAGAGCTCCTACGAGCAGTACTTC
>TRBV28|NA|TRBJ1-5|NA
CASTPVSNQPQHF
TGTGCCAGCACCCCGGTTAGCAATCAGCCCCAGCATTTT
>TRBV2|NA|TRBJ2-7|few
CASSEDTNYEQYF
TGTGCCAGCAGTGAGGACACTAATTACGAGCAGTACTTC
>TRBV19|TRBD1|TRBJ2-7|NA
CASSIGTGPIYEQYF
TGTGCCAGTAGTATCGGGACAGGGCCCATATACGAGCAGTACTTC
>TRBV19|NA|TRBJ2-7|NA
CASRFQGYDEQYF
TGTGCCAGTAGGTTCCAGGGGTATGACGAGCAGTACTTC
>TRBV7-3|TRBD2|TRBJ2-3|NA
CASSLTAGGGASPTDTQYF
TGTGCCAGCAGCTTAACGGCTGGCGGGGGGGCTTCCCCCACAGATACGCAGTATTTT
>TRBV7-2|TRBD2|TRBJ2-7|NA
CASSALAFSGRAGQYF
TGTGCCAGCAGCGCCCTGGCTTTTAGCGGGAGGGCCGGGCAGTACTTC
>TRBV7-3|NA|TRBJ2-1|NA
CASSRAANNEQFF
TGTGCCAGCAGCCGCGCGGCTAACAATGAGCAGTTCTTC
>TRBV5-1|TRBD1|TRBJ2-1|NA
CASSPRVGQGAPRLYNEQFF
TGCGCCAGCAGCCCCCGAGTGGGACAGGGGGCCCCCAGACTCTACAATGAGCAGTTCTTC
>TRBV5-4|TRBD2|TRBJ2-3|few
CASSLISGGVSTDTQYF
TGTGCCAGCAGCTTGATTAGCGGGGGGGTTAGCACAGATACGCAGTATTTT
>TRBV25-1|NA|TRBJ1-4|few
CASSDPGVLEKLFF
TGTGCCAGCAGTGACCCGGGGGTCTTAGAAAAACTGTTTTTT
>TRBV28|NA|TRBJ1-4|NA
CASSFWQGQEKLFF
TGTGCCAGCAGTTTTTGGCAGGGGCAGGAAAAACTGTTTTTT
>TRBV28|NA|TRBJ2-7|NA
CASRLTGYEQYF
TGTGCCAGCAGACTGACGGGTTACGAGCAGTACTTC
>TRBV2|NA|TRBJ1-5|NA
CASSGVGDSNQPQHF
TGTGCCAGCAGTGGGGTGGGCGATAGCAATCAGCCCCAGCATTTT
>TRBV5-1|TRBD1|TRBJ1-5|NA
CASSSPGGGNQPQHF
TGCGCCAGCAGCTCTCCAGGGGGTGGCAATCAGCCCCAGCATTTT
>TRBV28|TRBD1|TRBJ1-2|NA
CASSLTGMRDGYTF
TGTGCCAGCAGTTTGACAGGGATGAGAGATGGCTACACCTTC
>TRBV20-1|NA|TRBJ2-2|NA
CSATGAGELFF
TGCAGTGCTACAGGGGCCGGGGAGCTGTTTTTT
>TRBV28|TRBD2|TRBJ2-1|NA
CASGGGRAKKNNGLAANEQFF
TGTGCCAGCGGTGGCGGTCGGGCGAAAAAAAATAACGGACTAGCGGCCAATGAGCAGTTCTTC
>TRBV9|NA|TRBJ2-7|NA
CASSVAGTPYEQYF
TGTGCCAGCAGCGTAGCTGGGACACCCTACGAGCAGTACTTC
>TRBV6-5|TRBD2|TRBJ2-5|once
CASRPSGGAGETQYF
TGTGCCAGCAGACCCAGCGGGGGGGCCGGAGAGACCCAGTACTTC
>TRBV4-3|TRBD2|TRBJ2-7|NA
CASSQELGTMSYEQYF
TGCGCCAGCAGCCAAGAATTAGGGACTATGTCCTACGAGCAGTACTTC
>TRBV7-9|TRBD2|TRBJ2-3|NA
CASSTTSGFTDAQYF
TGTGCCAGCAGCACGACTAGCGGCTTCACAGATGCGCAGTATTTT
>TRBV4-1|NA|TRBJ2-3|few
CASSQELRAVTDTQYF
TGCGCCAGCAGCCAAGAGTTACGAGCGGTCACAGATACGCAGTATTTT
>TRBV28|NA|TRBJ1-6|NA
CASTNRVDNSPLHF
TGTGCCAGCACTAACAGGGTAGACAATTCACCCCTCCACTTT
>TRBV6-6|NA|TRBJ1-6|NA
CASTRRGGRDSPLHF
TGTGCCAGCACTCGAAGGGGGGGCAGGGATTCACCCCTCCACTTT
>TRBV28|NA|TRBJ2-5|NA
CASSPHASGLETQYF
TGTGCCAGCAGTCCCCATGCAAGCGGGTTGGAGACCCAGTACTTC
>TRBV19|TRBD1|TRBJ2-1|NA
CASSKTGGNEQFF
TGTGCCAGTAGTAAGACAGGGGGCAATGAGCAGTTCTTC
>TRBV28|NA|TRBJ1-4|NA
CASLAGSSNEKLFF
TGTGCCAGCCTCGCGGGGAGTTCTAATGAAAAACTGTTTTTT
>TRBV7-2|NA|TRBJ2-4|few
CASTKGGAKNIQYF
TGTGCCAGCACCAAGGGGGGGGCCAAAAACATTCAGTACTTC
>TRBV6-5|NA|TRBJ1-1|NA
CASRAQGSSEAFF
TGTGCCAGCAGAGCCCAGGGTTCGTCTGAAGCTTTCTTT
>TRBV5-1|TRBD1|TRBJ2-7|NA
CASSLAASGGYEQYF
TGCGCCAGCAGCTTGGCCGCGTCAGGGGGCTACGAGCAGTACTTC
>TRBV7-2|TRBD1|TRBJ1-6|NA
CASSLAQGGGNSPLHF
TGTGCCAGCAGCTTAGCGCAAGGGGGCGGGAATTCACCCCTCCACTTT
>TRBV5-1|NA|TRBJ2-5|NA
CASSSPREPAPETQYF
TGCGCCAGCAGCTCTCCTCGGGAGCCCGCCCCAGAGACCCAGTACTTC
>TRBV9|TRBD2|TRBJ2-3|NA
CAGSAGDLSTDTQYF
TGTGCCGGCTCGGCGGGGGATCTTAGCACAGATACGCAGTATTTT
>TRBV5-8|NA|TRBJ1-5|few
CASSFLGLGNQPQHF
TGTGCCAGCAGCTTTCTGGGCTTGGGCAATCAGCCCCAGCATTTT
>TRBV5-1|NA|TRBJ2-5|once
CASSFGGGETQYF
TGCGCCAGCAGTTTCGGGGGTGGGGAGACCCAGTACTTC
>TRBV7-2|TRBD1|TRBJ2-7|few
CASSLSTGGYEQYF
TGTGCCAGCAGCCTATCGACAGGGGGGTACGAGCAGTACTTC
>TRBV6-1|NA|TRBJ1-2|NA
CASSVGAGYTF
TGTGCCAGCAGTGTAGGGGCTGGCTACACCTTC